This T cell receptor (beta chain) was found in a study of T cell repertoires in ileal Crohn's disease (dated by TCRdb to about 2019). For the wider study: At the time of surgery, 30% to 45% of patients were active smokers, and the median duration of disease was 7.5 to 8.5 years. Surgery was performed for a complication in all patients, with stricturing disease in around 60% and penetrating disease in roughly 39%. Postoperative therapy was given to about half of the patients, with thiopurines administered to 11 patients and anti-TNF agents administered to approximately 20 patients. MI samples consisted of biopsies taken from the proximal margin of the surgical specimen. Around 550 nanograms of biopsy DNA per sample were submitted for commercial TCRB immunosequencing. A prospective multicentre cohort supplied the 55 to 60 Crohn's disease patients whose TCR repertoires were analysed. The study ran alongside a multicentre cohort designed to identify predictors of early endoscopic recurrence after ileocolonic resection. Endoscopic postoperative recurrence was defined as a Rutgeerts score above i0. A total of about 170 mucosal samples from some 60 patients were sequenced, with samples obtained at several locations on the surgical specimen and at postoperative endoscopy. What the authors observed across the whole study: Compared with non-smokers, patients who were active smokers at surgery showed a significantly higher proportion of clonal expansions (roughly 24% vs 19%, p=0.02). Sorted CD8 T cells carried more high-frequency clones than CD4 T cells, suggesting mucosal expansions were mainly CD8. Higher percentages of high-frequency clones at the time of surgery were linked to endoscopic recurrence, and every patient with clonality above 26.8% (18/57) had recurrence. Mucosal CD4 and CD8 T cells were sorted and sequenced only in a subgroup of patients, whose size was not stated.

This specimen's time point label, interpreted: proximal margin of the surgical specimen (macroscopically non-inflamed). Adults with ileal or ileocolonic Crohn's disease for whom ileocolonic resection was indicated were considered eligible. Before DNA extraction, whole ileal mucosal biopsies were kept frozen at -80 degrees C. Genomic DNA was isolated from frozen whole biopsies using a TRizol-based method, and the DNA was quantified with a NanoDrop 2000 spectrophotometer. Its CDR3 holds 14 amino acids, cysteine through phenylalanine. The only DNA kept is the CDR3, 42 bases in frame from the first base. CDR1 and CDR2 (MNHEY, SMNVEV) derive from the germline V gene (reference sequence). V is clipped by 8 bases and J by 0 bases, and the sequence between their germline boundaries is 13 bases long. The library was obtained by the immunoSEQ multiplex PCR assay. Adaptive Biotechnology amplified the CDR3 regions from genomic DNA with a two-step multiplex PCR designed to control amplification bias. Primers for every V and J gene segment were used in the first PCR, and barcodes and Illumina adapters were added in the second PCR. An Illumina instrument was used to sequence the CDR3 libraries. From the authors' description of their analysis: Analysis combined the vendor-provided pipelines with custom analysis of raw data in R/Bioconductor under R version 3.3.0. Clonality, ranging from 0 to 1, was calculated as the inverse of the normalised Shannon entropy of all productive clones. High-frequency clones were defined as the share of the repertoire taken up by the top 100 clones, keeping only clones that passed a 95% confidence test. Overlap between samples was measured with the Morisita-Horn index, while repertoire diversity was measured with the Simpson index. Entries here come from immuneACCESS through TCRdb and include only in-frame sequences with V and J called. Some clones fail to appear in such tables; in the studies checked, an unresolved V gene covers under half of the shortfall, and the cause of the remainder is unknown. V and J calls and clone size are given by that table; D and trimming were obtained from the DNA. The sample table shows approximately 4,100 clones, and 72% are seen once. Approximately 9% of the sample is taken by the ten largest.

Comments on this clone: The specificity of this receptor is unknown. No base quality information exists; no much larger clone differs at one position.

Material for sequencing was ileal tissue. The TCR comes from an adult with Crohn's disease. This receptor chain uses TRBV27 and TRBJ1-2; tentative D gene TRBD1, with 5 bases matching. The DNA reads TGTGCCAGCTCCCCCCGGGGGGCTAACTATGGCTACACCTTC. It encodes CASSPRGANYGYTF.